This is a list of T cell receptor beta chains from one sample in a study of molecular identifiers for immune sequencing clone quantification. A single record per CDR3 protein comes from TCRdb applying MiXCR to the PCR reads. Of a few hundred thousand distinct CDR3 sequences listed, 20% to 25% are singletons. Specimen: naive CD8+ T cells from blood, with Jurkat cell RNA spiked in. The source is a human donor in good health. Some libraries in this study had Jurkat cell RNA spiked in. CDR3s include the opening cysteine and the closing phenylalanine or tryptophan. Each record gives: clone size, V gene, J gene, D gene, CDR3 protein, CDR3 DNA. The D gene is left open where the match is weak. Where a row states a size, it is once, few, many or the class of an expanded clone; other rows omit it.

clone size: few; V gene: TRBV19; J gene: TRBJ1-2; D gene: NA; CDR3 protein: CASSIGARSANYGYTF; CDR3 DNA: TGTGCCAGTAGTATAGGGGCTAGATCCGCGAACTATGGCTACACCTTC
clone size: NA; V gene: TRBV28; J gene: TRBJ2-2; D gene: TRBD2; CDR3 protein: CASSHSGLAVNTGELFF; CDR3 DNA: TGTGCCAGCAGTCATTCCGGACTAGCGGTGAACACCGGGGAGCTGTTTTTT
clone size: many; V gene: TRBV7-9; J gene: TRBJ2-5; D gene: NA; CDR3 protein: CASSPRWETSETQYF; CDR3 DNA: TGTGCCAGCAGCCCCCGCTGGGAGACGTCGGAGACCCAGTACTTC
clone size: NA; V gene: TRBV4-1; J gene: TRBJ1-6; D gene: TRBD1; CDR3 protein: CASSQTGVFSPLHF; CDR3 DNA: TGCGCCAGCAGTCAGACAGGGGTCTTTTCACCCCTCCACTTT
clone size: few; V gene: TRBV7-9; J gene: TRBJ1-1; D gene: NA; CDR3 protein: CASRYPENTEAFF; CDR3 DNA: TGTGCCAGCAGATATCCGGAGAACACTGAAGCTTTCTTT
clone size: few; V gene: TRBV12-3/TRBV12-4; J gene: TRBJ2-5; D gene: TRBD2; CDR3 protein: CASSLLLADQETQYF; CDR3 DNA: TGTGCCAGCAGTTTGCTACTAGCGGACCAAGAGACCCAGTACTTC
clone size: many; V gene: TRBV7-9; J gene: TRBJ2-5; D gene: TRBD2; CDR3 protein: CASSFSGEETQYF; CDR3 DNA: TGTGCCAGCAGCTTCAGCGGGGAAGAGACCCAGTACTTC
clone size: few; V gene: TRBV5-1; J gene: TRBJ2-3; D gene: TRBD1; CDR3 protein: CASSFGQGTSTDTQYF; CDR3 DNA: TGCGCCAGCAGCTTCGGACAGGGGACTAGCACAGATACGCAGTATTTT
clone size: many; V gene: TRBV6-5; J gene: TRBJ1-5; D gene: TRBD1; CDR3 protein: CASSLDRGGNQPQHF; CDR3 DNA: TGTGCCAGCAGCCTGGACAGGGGAGGGAATCAGCCCCAGCATTTT
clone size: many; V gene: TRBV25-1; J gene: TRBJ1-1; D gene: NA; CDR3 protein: CASSPTGTGTEAFF; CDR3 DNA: TGTGCCAGCAGTCCTACAGGGACGGGAACTGAAGCTTTCTTT
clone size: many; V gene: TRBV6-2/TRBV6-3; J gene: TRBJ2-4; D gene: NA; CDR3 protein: CASSQKYF; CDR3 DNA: TGTGCCAGCAGTCAGAAGTACTTC
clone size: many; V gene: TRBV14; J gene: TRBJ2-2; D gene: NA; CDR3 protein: CASSPSVAPGELFF; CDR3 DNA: TGTGCCAGCAGCCCCTCGGTCGCCCCCGGGGAGCTGTTTTTT
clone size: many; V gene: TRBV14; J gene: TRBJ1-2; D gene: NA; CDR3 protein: CASSQASYGYTF; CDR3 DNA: TGTGCCAGCAGCCAAGCGAGTTATGGCTACACCTTC
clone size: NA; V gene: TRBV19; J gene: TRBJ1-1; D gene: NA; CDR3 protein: CVSSPGVYTEAFF; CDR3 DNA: TGTGTCAGTAGCCCGGGGGTGTACACTGAAGCTTTCTTT
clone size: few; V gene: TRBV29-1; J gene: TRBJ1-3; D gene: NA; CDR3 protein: CSVVGNSGNTIYF; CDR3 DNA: TGCAGCGTTGTAGGGAACTCTGGAAACACCATATATTTT
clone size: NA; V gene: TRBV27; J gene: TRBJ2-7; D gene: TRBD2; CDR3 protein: CASSPRLADICEQYF; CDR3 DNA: TGTGCCAGCAGTCCTAGACTAGCGGATATCTGCGAGCAGTACTTC
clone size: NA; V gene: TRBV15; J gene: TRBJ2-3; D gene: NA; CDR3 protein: CATMGAGMTDTQYF; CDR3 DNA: TGTGCCACCATGGGGGCGGGGATGACAGATACGCAGTATTTT
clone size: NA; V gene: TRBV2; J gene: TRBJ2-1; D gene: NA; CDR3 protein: CASSEASTGGEQFF; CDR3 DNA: TGTGCCAGCAGTGAGGCTAGCACTGGAGGTGAGCAGTTCTTC
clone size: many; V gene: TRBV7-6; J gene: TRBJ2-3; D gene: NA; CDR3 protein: CASSLLVTDTQYF; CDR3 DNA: TGTGCCAGCAGCTTATTAGTGACAGATACGCAGTATTTT
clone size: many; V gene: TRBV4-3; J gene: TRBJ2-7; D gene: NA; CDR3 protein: CASSQDEGSSYEQYF; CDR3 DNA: TGCGCCAGCAGCCAAGATGAGGGCAGCTCCTACGAGCAGTACTTC
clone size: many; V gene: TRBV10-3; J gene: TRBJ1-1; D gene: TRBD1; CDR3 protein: CAISQGANTEAFF; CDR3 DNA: TGTGCCATCAGCCAGGGGGCCAACACTGAAGCTTTCTTT
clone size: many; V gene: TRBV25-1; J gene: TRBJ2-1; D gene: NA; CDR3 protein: CASSEEEQFF; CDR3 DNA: TGTGCCAGCAGTGAGGAAGAGCAGTTCTTC
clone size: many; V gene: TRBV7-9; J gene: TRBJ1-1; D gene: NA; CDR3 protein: CASSLEQGPNTEAFF; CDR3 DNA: TGTGCCAGCAGCTTAGAACAGGGACCGAACACTGAAGCTTTCTTT
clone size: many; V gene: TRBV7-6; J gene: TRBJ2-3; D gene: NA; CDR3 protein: CASSLVIGGGTDTQYF; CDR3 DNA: TGTGCCAGCAGCTTAGTCATCGGGGGCGGCACAGATACGCAGTATTTT
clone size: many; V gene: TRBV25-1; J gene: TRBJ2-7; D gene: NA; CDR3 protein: CASKSGAYEQYF; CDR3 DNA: TGTGCCAGCAAGTCGGGGGCCTACGAGCAGTACTTC
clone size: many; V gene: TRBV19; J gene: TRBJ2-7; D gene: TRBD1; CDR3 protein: CASSLTGAANEQYF; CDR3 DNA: TGTGCCAGTAGTTTGACAGGGGCAGCCAACGAGCAGTACTTC
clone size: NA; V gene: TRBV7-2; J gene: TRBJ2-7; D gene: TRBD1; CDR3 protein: CASSRTGSVEQYF; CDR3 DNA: TGTGCCAGCAGCCGGACAGGGAGCGTTGAGCAGTACTTC
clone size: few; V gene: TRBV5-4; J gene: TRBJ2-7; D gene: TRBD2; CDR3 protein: CASSSGLAGPDLGYEQYF; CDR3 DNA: TGTGCCAGCAGCTCGGGACTAGCGGGCCCTGATCTGGGCTACGAGCAGTACTTC
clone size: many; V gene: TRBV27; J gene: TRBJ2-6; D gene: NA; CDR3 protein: CASSPRDPVAGANVLTF; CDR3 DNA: TGTGCCAGCAGCCCGCGGGACCCCGTTGCTGGGGCCAACGTCCTGACTTTC
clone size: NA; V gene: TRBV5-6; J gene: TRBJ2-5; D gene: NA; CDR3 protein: CASNLSSETQYF; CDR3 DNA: TGTGCCAGCAACTTGAGTAGCGAGACCCAGTACTTC
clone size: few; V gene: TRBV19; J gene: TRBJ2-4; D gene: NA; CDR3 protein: CASSLGGLAKNIQYF; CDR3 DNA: TGTGCCAGTAGTCTTGGCGGCTTAGCCAAAAACATTCAGTACTTC
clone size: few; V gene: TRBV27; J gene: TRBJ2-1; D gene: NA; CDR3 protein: CASSLDGGYEQFF; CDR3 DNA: TGTGCCAGCAGTTTGGACGGAGGGTATGAGCAGTTCTTC
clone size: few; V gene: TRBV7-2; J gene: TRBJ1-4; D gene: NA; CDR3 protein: CASSQLPAPVATNEKLFF; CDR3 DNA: TGTGCCAGCAGCCAACTTCCGGCCCCAGTAGCAACTAATGAAAAACTGTTTTTT
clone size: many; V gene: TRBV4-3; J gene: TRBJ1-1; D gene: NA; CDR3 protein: CASSQPRAQATEAFF; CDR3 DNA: TGCGCCAGCAGCCAGCCCCGGGCCCAAGCCACAGAAGCTTTCTTT
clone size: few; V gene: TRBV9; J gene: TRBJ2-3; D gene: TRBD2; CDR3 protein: CASSVSGSPADTQYF; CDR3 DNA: TGTGCCAGCAGCGTTAGCGGGAGCCCCGCAGATACGCAGTATTTT
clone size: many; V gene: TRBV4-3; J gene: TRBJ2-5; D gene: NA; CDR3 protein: CASSHTTETQETQYF; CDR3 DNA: TGCGCCAGCAGCCACACAACAGAGACCCAAGAGACCCAGTACTTC
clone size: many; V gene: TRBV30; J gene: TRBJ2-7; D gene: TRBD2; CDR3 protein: CAWAPAGEEQYF; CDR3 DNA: TGTGCCTGGGCCCCAGCGGGAGAAGAGCAGTACTTC
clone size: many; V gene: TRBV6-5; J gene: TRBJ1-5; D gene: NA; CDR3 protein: CASSYGLGVQPQHF; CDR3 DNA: TGTGCCAGCAGTTACGGACTTGGGGTGCAGCCCCAGCATTTT
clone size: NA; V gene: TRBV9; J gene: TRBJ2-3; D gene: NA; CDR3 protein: CASSVAPGGAFADTQYF; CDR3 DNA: TGTGCCAGCAGCGTAGCCCCAGGGGGGGCCTTTGCAGATACGCAGTATTTT
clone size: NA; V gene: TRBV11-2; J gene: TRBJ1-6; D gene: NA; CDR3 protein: CASSPSSSYNSPLHF; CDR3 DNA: TGTGCCAGCAGCCCATCTAGCTCCTATAATTCACCCCTCCACTTT
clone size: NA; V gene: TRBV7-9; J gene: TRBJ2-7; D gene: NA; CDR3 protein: CASSSPHFYEQYF; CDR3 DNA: TGTGCCAGCAGCTCCCCCCATTTTTACGAGCAGTACTTC
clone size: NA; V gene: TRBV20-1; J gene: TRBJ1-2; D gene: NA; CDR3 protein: CSARDPMTNYGYTF; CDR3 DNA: TGCAGTGCTAGAGACCCCATGACTAACTATGGCTACACCTTC
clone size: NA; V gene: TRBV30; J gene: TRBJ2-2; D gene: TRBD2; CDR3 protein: CAWSVLGGAGELLF; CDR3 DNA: TGTGCCTGGAGTGTACTGGGAGGGGCCGGGGAGCTGCTTTTT
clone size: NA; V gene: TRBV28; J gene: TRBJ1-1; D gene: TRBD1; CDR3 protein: CASSLWQGVGDTEAFF; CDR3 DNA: TGTGCCAGCAGTTTGTGGCAGGGGGTTGGGGACACTGAAGCTTTCTTT
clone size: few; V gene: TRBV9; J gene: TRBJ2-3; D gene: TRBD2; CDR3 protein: CASSTNNGGADTDTQYF; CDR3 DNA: TGTGCCAGCAGCACCAACAACGGGGGGGCCGATACAGATACGCAGTATTTT
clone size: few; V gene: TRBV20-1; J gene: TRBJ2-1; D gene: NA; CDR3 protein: CSAGGTPGNEQFF; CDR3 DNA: TGCAGTGCAGGGGGGACTCCGGGCAATGAGCAGTTCTTC
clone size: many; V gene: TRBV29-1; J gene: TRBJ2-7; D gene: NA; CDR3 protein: CSVEQGYEQYF; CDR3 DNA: TGCAGCGTCGAGCAGGGTTACGAGCAGTACTTC
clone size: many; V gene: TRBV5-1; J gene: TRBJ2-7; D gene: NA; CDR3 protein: CASSFLGGDEQYF; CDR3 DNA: TGCGCCAGCAGCTTTCTTGGGGGCGACGAGCAGTACTTC
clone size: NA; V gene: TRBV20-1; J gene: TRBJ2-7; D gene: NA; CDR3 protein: CSARLDSSYEQYF; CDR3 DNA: TGCAGTGCTAGGCTAGACAGTTCCTACGAGCAGTACTTC
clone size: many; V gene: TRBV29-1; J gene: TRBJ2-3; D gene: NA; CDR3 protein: CSVLRTGETDTQYF; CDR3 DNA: TGCAGCGTTTTGAGAACAGGTGAAACAGATACGCAGTATTTT
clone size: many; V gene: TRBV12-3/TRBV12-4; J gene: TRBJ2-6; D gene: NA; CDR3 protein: CASSPGGAGANVLTF; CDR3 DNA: TGTGCCAGCAGCCCCGGCGGTGCGGGGGCCAACGTCCTGACTTTC
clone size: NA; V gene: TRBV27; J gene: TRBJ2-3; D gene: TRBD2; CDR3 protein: CASSWTSGGTSTDTQYF; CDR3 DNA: TGTGCCAGCAGTTGGACTAGCGGGGGGACTAGCACAGATACGCAGTATTTT
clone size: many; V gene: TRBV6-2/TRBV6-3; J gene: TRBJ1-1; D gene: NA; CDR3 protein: CANLGLQETEAFF; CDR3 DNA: TGTGCCAACCTGGGACTTCAAGAAACTGAAGCTTTCTTT
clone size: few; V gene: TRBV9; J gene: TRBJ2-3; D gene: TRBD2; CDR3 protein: CASSPGTSGRAQDTQYF; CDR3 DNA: TGTGCCAGCAGCCCCGGGACTAGCGGGAGGGCTCAAGATACGCAGTATTTT
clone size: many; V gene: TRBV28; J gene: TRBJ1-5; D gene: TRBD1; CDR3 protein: CASRPQGESNQPQHF; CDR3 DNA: TGTGCCAGCAGGCCTCAGGGGGAGAGCAATCAGCCCCAGCATTTT
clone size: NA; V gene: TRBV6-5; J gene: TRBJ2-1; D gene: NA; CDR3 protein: CASNDGGAYNEQFF; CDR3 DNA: TGTGCCAGCAACGACGGGGGTGCCTACAATGAGCAGTTCTTC
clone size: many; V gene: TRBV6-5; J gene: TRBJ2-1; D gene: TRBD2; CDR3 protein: CASSYSGGGADEQFF; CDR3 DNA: TGTGCCAGCAGTTACTCGGGCGGGGGGGCGGATGAGCAGTTCTTC